The 27 T cell receptor beta chains below come from one sample, sequenced in a study of blood T cell repertoires in COVID-19 (TCRdb year 2020). The library came from the immunoSEQ multiplex PCR assay. TCRdb holds this immuneACCESS table with in-frame rearrangements only. Some clones are missing; in checked studies, unresolved V genes explain under half, and the rest has no known cause. Within this sample are 55,000 to 80,000 clones, with approximately 79% of them counted one time only. Of the sample, roughly 18% falls within the top ten clones. The sequenced sample was peripheral blood. These receptors all stem from a man in his fifties or sixties with acute or convalescent COVID-19.

This rearrangement joins TRBV10-3 to TRBJ1-6, with TRBD1 as a possible D gene (6 bases). The CDR3 contains 13 residues. The V gene's germline CDR1 is ENHRY and CDR2 SYGVKD. Deletions cut 8 bases from V and 6 bases from J, with 11 bases between. In nucleotides, the CDR3 is TGTGCCATCGGAGCAGGGGTTAATTCACCCCTCCACTTT. This gives the protein CAIGAGVNSPLHF.

The rearrangement links TRBV7-2 to TRBJ2-5, with a tentative D call TRBD1 (6 bases). Trimming left V 7 bases short and J 5 bases short, with 23 bases between. The CDR3 is 16 residues long. Germline V lookup: CDR1 SGHTA, CDR2 FQGNSA. For the CDR3, the DNA is TGTGCCAGCACAAATCCGGGACACCGACTGGCGGAGACCCAGTACTTC. This gives the protein CASTNPGHRLAETQYF.

This clone has only one observation. The genes are TRBV3-1 (or the pseudogene TRBV3-2) and TRBJ2-1; a weak D match, TRBD1 (6 bases). CDR3 length: 17 residues. Germline lookup yields CDR1 LGHDT and CDR2 YNNKEL (reference sequence). With 0 bases removed from V and 8 bases from J, the gap between germline ends came to 20 bases. The CDR3 is CASSQEYPEAGGDEQFF. The CDR3, as DNA: TGTGCCAGCAGCCAAGAATATCCCGAGGCTGGGGGCGATGAGCAGTTCTTC.

The CDR3 sequence is CASSPGTSRRVYEQYF. Here the CDR3 DNA reads TGTGCCAGCAGCCCCGGGACTAGCCGGAGGGTATACGAGCAGTACTTC. The chain combines TRBV27 with TRBJ2-7, with TRBD2 identical over 9 bases. The V and J ends lost 6 bases and 4 bases, in that order; junction bases with no gene match: 13. The CDR3 consists of 16 residues. Germline CDR1 reads MNHEY; CDR2 reads SMNVEV (reference sequence).

V gene TRBV2 combines with J gene TRBJ1-1; D remains unclear. Germline values: CDR1 SNHLY, CDR2 FYNNEI. V shed 6 bases and J shed 0 bases, with 8 bases lying between them. This CDR3 comprises 13 residues. For the CDR3, the DNA is TGTGCCAGCAGGGCGGAAATGAACACTGAAGCTTTCTTT. Its protein is CASRAEMNTEAFF.

The rearrangement links TRBV10-3 to TRBJ2-7, with D tentatively TRBD2 (7 bases). The ends were cut back, 4 bases at V and 0 bases at J, with 10 bases in the middle. CDR1 is ENHRY, CDR2 SYGVKD, per germline. This CDR3 region has 14 residues. The chain's CDR3 is CAISVRGGSYEQYF. The CDR3 DNA is TGTGCCATCAGTGTGAGGGGGGGCTCCTACGAGCAGTACTTC.

J is TRBJ2-5 and V is TRBV7-2; D remains ambiguous. Trimming removed 5 bases from V and 5 bases from J, with 9 bases in between. The CDR3 covers 12 residues. Germline V gene data show CDR1 as SGHTA and CDR2 as FQGNSA. This CDR3 is CASSRNRETQYF. The CDR3, as DNA: TGTGCCAGCAGCCGCAACCGGGAGACCCAGTACTTC.

This clone occurred a few times. V and J are TRBV2 and TRBJ1-4, with unresolved D. The V gene's germline CDR1 is SNHLY and CDR2 FYNNEI. V was pared by 7 bases and J by 8 bases, with 8 bases between. This CDR3 has 11 residues. In DNA, the CDR3 is TGTGCCAGCACCTCAGTGGAAAAACTGTTTTTT. Translating it yields CASTSVEKLFF.

This clone appeared a few times. CDR3 bases: TGTGCCAGCAGCCAGGGGCCGGGGTACGAGCAGTACTTC. It is translated as CASSQGPGYEQYF. The J gene is TRBJ2-7, the V gene TRBV7-9; tentative D call: TRBD1 (6 bases). The germline V gene has CDR1 SEHNR and CDR2 FQNEAQ (reference sequence). The CDR3 sequence is 13 residues long. Deletions cut 5 bases from V and 4 bases from J, with 12 bases between.

This chain joins TRBV29-1 and TRBJ2-1; D perhaps matches TRBD2 (5 bases). Per germline, CDR1 SQVTM and CDR2 ANQGSEA. V was pared by 7 bases and J by 1 base, with 14 bases between. CDR3 length: 14 amino acids. CDR3 sequence (DNA): TGCAGCGCCGGTGGGAGTGGGTCCTACAATGAGCAGTTCTTC. This translates into CSAGGSGSYNEQFF.

This rearrangement joins TRBV6-5 to TRBJ1-2, with 8 nucleotides matching TRBD1. This CDR3 is built from 13 residues. The V segment lost 0 bases and the J segment 6 bases; nucleotides outside the gene matches: 0. Germline V lookup: CDR1 MNHEY, CDR2 SVGAGI. This CDR3 reads CASSYSTGDGYTF. CDR3 nucleotides: TGTGCCAGCAGTTACTCGACAGGGGATGGCTACACCTTC.

The chain has TRBV6-2 or TRBV6-3 and TRBJ2-7; D ambiguous. This CDR3 has 12 residues. Looked up from germline, CDR1 is MNHEY and CDR2 is SVGEGT. V shed 5 bases and J shed 5 bases, with 10 bases lying between them. The CDR3 is CASSPRLDEQYF. In nucleotides, the CDR3 is TGTGCCAGCAGTCCCAGACTCGACGAGCAGTACTTC.

This rearrangement joins TRBV6-6 to TRBJ1-1; 7 nucleotides align to TRBD1. Trimming at V came to 0 bases and at J to 11 bases, leaving 12 bases not matched to a gene. The CDR3 is 15 residues long. The V gene's germline CDR1 is MNHNY and CDR2 SVGAGI (reference sequence). The CDR3 coding sequence is TGTGCCAGCAGTTACTCGCGGGATCGACAGGGTTGGGCTTTCTTT. The encoded protein is CASSYSRDRQGWAFF.

The chain recombines TRBV21-1 with TRBJ2-7; the table's TRBD1 call for D was not verified on the DNA. TRBV21-1 is a known pseudogene. The CDR3 spans 14 residues. The CDR3 DNA sequence: TGTGCCAGGCTAAGTAGGACATCGAGACACGAGCAGTACTTC. Amino acid sequence: CARLSRTSRHEQYF.

The chain combines TRBV29-1 with TRBJ2-5; 7 bases match TRBD1. CDR1 is SQVTM and CDR2 is ANQGSEA in the germline V gene. V lost 1 base and J lost 0; bases outside the gene matches: 11. This CDR3 comprises 17 residues. The CDR3 spells CSVEGSRDSAYQETQYF. CDR3 in DNA: TGCAGCGTTGAAGGTTCCCGGGACAGTGCGTACCAAGAGACCCAGTACTTC.

This clone was counted only a few times. The genes are TRBV2 and TRBJ1-6, with a tentative D call TRBD1 (5 bases). CDR3 length: 15 amino acids. In germline, CDR1 is SNHLY, CDR2 FYNNEI. V gave up 5 bases and J gave up 6 bases, with 14 bases separating them. DNA of the CDR3: TGTGCCAGCAGTATGACAGTCCAACCTAATTCACCCCTCCACTTT. Residues: CASSMTVQPNSPLHF.

The CDR3 DNA follows: TGTGCCAGCAGTCGACAGAGCTTGACAGATACGCAGTATTTT. This encodes CASSRQSLTDTQYF. The chain has TRBV28 and TRBJ2-3; tentative D call: TRBD1 (5 bases). The germline V gene encodes CDR1 MDHEN and CDR2 SYDVKM. The CDR3 sequence is 14 residues long. Trimming took 5 bases from V and 3 from J, leaving 12 bases between them.

The CDR3 here is CASSVATGALSGNTIYF. CDR3 in DNA: TGTGCCAGCAGTGTCGCGACAGGGGCTCTCTCTGGAAACACCATATATTTT. This rearrangement joins TRBV6-1 to TRBJ1-3; TRBD1 matches 8 bases. After removal of 4 bases from V and 0 bases from J, the junction contained 8 bases not matched to a gene. The germline CDR1 and CDR2 sequences are MNHNS and SASEGT. The CDR3 runs 17 residues.

The sample holds one count of this clone. The CDR3 DNA reads TGTGCCAGCAGTACCCCGGGACACTTTTCACCCCTCCACTTT. It is translated as CASSTPGHFSPLHF. The chain has TRBV6-2 or TRBV6-3 and TRBJ1-6, with D perhaps matching TRBD1 (6 bases). Germline V CDR1 and CDR2: MNHEY, SVGEGT. The CDR3 is made up of 14 amino acids. Trimming shortened V by 5 bases and J by 9 bases, and 14 bases separated the two germline ends.

The V call is TRBV28, the J call TRBJ2-1; 11 bases match TRBD2. CDR1 is MDHEN, CDR2 SYDVKM, per germline. The CDR3 loop spans 18 amino acids. Losses at the gene ends were 6 bases for V and 1 base for J; bases not matched to a gene: 11. The CDR3 DNA follows: TGTGCCAGCAGCTCGGGACTAGCGGCCCAAGGGTCCTACAATGAGCAGTTCTTC. Encoded protein: CASSSGLAAQGSYNEQFF.

This chain links TRBV10-1 with TRBJ2-5, with 7 bases aligning to TRBD2. This CDR3 comprises 14 residues. Germline CDR1 WNHNN, CDR2 SYGVQD (reference sequence). Germline trimming cut 0 bases from V and 5 bases from J; bases unmatched to any gene: 3. CDR3 nucleotides: TGCGCCAGCAGTGAGTCGACTAGCCACGAGACCCAGTACTTC. This gives the protein CASSESTSHETQYF.

V gene TRBV2 combines with J gene TRBJ1-6; D remains ambiguous. The CDR3 loop spans 13 amino acids. Germline CDR1 SNHLY, CDR2 FYNNEI. Trimming left V 4 bases short and J 10 bases short, with 11 bases between. Written as DNA, the CDR3 is TGTGCCAGCAGTGGACGGGTTGGATCACCCCTCCACTTT. It yields the protein CASSGRVGSPLHF.

This sequence joins TRBV7-9 and TRBJ2-1; the match to TRBD2 covers 12 bases. V gave up 4 bases and J gave up 7 bases; unmatched junction bases: 5. Germline V lookup: CDR1 SEHNR, CDR2 FQNEAQ (reference sequence). This CDR3 has 15 amino acids. Here the CDR3 reads CASSSTGLAGNEQFF. CDR3 DNA: TGTGCCAGCAGCTCGACCGGACTAGCGGGAAATGAGCAGTTCTTC.

J is TRBJ1-1 and V is TRBV28; maybe TRBD1 (6 bases). The CDR3 contains 14 residues. Trimming removed 7 bases at V and 0 bases at J, with 12 bases between. The V gene's germline CDR1 is MDHEN and CDR2 SYDVKM. The CDR3 loop reads CASTGDAVNTEAFF. CDR3 sequence (DNA): TGTGCCAGCACAGGGGACGCGGTGAACACTGAAGCTTTCTTT.

The chain carries TRBV5-1 and TRBJ2-3, with 8 bases lining up with TRBD1. The germline V gene encodes CDR1 SGHRS and CDR2 YFSETQ. The CDR3 runs to 16 residues. Trimming at V came to 1 base and at J to 3 bases, leaving 7 bases not matched to a gene. The CDR3: CASSLNRQGATDTQYF. CDR3 sequence (DNA): TGCGCCAGCAGCTTGAATAGGCAGGGGGCTACAGATACGCAGTATTTT.

V is TRBV6-5 and J is TRBJ2-7; 11 nucleotides match TRBD2. CDR3 size: 14 residues. Trimming at V came to 6 bases and at J to 6 bases, leaving 7 bases not matched to a gene. In germline, CDR1 is MNHEY, CDR2 SVGAGI. CDR3 sequence (DNA): TGTGCCAGCAGGTCTCCGGGACTAGCGGTCGAGCAGTACTTC. Its protein is CASRSPGLAVEQYF.

The chain employs TRBV18 and TRBJ2-3; D uncertain. This CDR3 is built from 13 residues. CDR1 is KGHSH, CDR2 LQKENI, per germline. V lost 3 bases and J lost 1, with 5 bases in between. DNA of the CDR3: TGTGCCAGCTCACCGGGCGGCACAGATACGCAGTATTTT. Amino acids: CASSPGGTDTQYF.